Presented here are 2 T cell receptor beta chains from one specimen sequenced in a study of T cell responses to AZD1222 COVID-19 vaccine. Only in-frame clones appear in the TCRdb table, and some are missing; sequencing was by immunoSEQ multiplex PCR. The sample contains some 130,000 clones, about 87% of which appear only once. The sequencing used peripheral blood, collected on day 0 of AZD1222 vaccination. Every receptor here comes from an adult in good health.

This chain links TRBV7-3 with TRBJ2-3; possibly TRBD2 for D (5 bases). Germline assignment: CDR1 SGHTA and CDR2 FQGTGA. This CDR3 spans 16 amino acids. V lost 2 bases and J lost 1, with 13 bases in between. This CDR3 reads CASSLSPGMGTDTQYF. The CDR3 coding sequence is TGTGCCAGCAGCTTATCCCCGGGGATGGGCACAGATACGCAGTATTTT.

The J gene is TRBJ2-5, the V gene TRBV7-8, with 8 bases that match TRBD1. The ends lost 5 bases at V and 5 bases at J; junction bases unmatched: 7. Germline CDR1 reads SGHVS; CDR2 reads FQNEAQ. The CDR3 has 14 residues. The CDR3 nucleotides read TGTGCCAGCAGCCCCGGACAGGGCGGGGAGACCCAGTACTTC. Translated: CASSPGQGGETQYF.